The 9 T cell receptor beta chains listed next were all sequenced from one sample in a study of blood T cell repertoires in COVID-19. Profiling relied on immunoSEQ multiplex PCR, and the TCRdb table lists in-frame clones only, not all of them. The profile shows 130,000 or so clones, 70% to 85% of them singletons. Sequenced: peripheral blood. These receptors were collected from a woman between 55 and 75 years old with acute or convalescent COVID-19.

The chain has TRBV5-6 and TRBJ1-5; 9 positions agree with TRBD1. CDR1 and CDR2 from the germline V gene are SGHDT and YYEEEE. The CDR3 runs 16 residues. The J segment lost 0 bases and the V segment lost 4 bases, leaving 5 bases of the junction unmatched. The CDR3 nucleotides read TGTGCCAGCAGCCCCCAGACAGGGGGTAGCAATCAGCCCCAGCATTTT. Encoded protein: CASSPQTGGSNQPQHF.

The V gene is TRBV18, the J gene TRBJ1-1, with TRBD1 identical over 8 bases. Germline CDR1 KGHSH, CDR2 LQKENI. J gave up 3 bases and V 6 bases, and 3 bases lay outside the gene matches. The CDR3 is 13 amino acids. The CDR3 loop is CASSDRVDTEAFF. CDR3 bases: TGTGCCAGCTCGGACAGGGTGGACACTGAAGCTTTCTTT.

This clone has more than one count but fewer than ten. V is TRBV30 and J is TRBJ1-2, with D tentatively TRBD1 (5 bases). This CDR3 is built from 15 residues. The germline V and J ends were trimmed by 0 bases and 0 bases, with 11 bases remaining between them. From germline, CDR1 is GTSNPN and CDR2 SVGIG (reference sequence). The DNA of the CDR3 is TGTGCCTGGAGTGTACGGGGGGTAGCTAACTATGGCTACACCTTC. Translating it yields CAWSVRGVANYGYTF.

The CDR3 protein is CASNGDRGLRNEQFF. In DNA, the CDR3 is TGTGCCAGCAATGGCGACAGGGGTTTAAGAAATGAGCAGTTCTTC. The chain joins TRBV2 to TRBJ2-1; the match to TRBD1 covers 8 bases. The CDR3 is 15 residues long. Germline V CDR1 and CDR2: SNHLY, FYNNEI. Germline trimming cut 7 bases from V and 7 bases from J; bases unmatched to any gene: 12. The full variable domain, completed using reference TRBV2 and TRBJ2-1, is EPEVTQTPSHQVTQMGQEVILRCVPISNHLYFYWYRQILGQKVEFLVSFYNNEISEKSEIFDDQFSVERPDGSNFTLKIRSTKLEDSAMYFCASNGDRGLRNEQFFGPGTRLTVL.

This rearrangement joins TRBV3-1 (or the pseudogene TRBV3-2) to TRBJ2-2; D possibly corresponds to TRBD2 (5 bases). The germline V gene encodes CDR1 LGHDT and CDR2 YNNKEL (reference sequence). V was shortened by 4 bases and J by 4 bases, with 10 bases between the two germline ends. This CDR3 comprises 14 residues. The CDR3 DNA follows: TGTGCCAGCAGCCCGGAGGCAGTCACCGGGGAGCTGTTTTTT. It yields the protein CASSPEAVTGELFF.

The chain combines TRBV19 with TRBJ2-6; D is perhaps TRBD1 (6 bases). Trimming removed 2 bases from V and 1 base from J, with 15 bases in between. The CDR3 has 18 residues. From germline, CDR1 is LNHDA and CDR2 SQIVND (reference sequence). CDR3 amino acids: CASSISSSRGSGANVLTF. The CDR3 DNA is TGTGCCAGTAGTATAAGCTCCAGCAGGGGATCTGGGGCCAACGTCCTGACTTTC.

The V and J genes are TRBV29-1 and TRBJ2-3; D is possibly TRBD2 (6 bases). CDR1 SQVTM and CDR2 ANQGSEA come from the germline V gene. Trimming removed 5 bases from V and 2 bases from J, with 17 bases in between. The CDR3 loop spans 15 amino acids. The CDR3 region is CSVNSWRGNTDTQYF. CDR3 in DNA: TGCAGCGTTAACAGCTGGCGGGGAAACACAGATACGCAGTATTTT.

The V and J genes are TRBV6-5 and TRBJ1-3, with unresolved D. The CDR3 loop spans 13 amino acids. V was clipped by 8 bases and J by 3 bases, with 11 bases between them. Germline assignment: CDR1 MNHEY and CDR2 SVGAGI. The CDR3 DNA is TGTGCCAGCGCAGCGGCAAGTGGAAACACCATATATTTT. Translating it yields CASAAASGNTIYF.

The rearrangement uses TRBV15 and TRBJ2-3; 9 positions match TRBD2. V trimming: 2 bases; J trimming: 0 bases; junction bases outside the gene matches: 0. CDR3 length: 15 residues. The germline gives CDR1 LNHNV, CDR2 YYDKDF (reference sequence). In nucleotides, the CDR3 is TGTGCCACCAGCAGACTAGCGGGGAGCACAGATACGCAGTATTTT. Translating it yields CATSRLAGSTDTQYF. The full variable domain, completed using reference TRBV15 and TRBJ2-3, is DAMVIQNPRYQVTQFGKPVTLSCSQTLNHNVMYWYQQKSSQAPKLLFHYYDKDFNNEADTPDNFQSRRPNTSFCFLDIRSPGLGDTAMYLCATSRLAGSTDTQYFGPGTRLTVL.